This T cell receptor beta chain was captured in a study of T-cell memory formation after mild COVID-19. Turning to the study itself: Each donor largely had its own TCR clusters. Points from the study as a whole: Largely, contracting CD4+ clones fell within CM and EM, and contracting CD8+ clones within EMRA. CD4/CD8 balance held among clones contracting day 15 to 85, and later expanders leaned CD4+.

Notes on this clonotype: The antigen is undetermined.

Losses at the gene ends were 1 base for V and 14 bases for J; bases not matched to a gene: 3. Germline-derived CDR1 and CDR2 are SGHTA and FQGNSA. This CDR3 contains 12 residues. Constant-segment primers were used for 5'RACE, and the resulting TCR alpha and TCR beta cDNA libraries carried sample barcodes and UMIs. TCRdb called the 5' RACE reads again in MiXCR, with one record for every CDR3 protein. The sample lists around 260,000 distinct CDR3 sequences, 16% occurring once. Sequencing used PBMCs or a T cell subset sorted from them (not recorded which). This receptor was identified in a man aged 18 to 30 who had mild COVID-19 (a few samples of this study predate the infection). Cell type and time point are not known. V gene TRBV7-2 combines with J gene TRBJ2-1; TRBD1 agrees at 9 bases. Written as DNA, the CDR3 is TGTGCCAGCAGCTTAGACTGGACAGGGGAGTTCTTC. This codes for CASSLDWTGEFF.